These 26 T cell receptor beta chains were sequenced from one sample in a study of cytomegalovirus exposure and HLA in healthy donors. Here immunoSEQ multiplex PCR was the method, and the copy in TCRdb shows in-frame clones only, minus some. The table lists about 150,000 clones, roughly nine tenths of them singletons. The sequenced material came from PBMCs. These TCRs come from a woman under 30 in good health and CMV-seropositive.

The genes are TRBV29-1 and TRBJ2-1; perhaps TRBD1 as D (6 bases). CDR1 is SQVTM and CDR2 is ANQGSEA in the germline V gene. The ends were cut back, 7 bases at V and 4 bases at J, with 17 bases in the middle. The CDR3 is 14 residues long. CDR3 nucleotide sequence: TGCAGCGCTGGGGTTGGACAGCTTTACAATGAGCAGTTCTTC. Its translation: CSAGVGQLYNEQFF.

V gene TRBV7-9 combines with J gene TRBJ1-4, with no clear D. Trimming left V 5 bases short and J 6 bases short, with 7 bases between. CDR3 length: 12 amino acids. Germline V CDR1 and CDR2: SEHNR, FQNEAQ (reference sequence). CDR3 in amino acids: CASSPSDEKLFF. CDR3 coding DNA: TGTGCCAGCAGCCCCTCAGATGAAAAACTGTTTTTT.

The chain recombines TRBV6-4 with TRBJ1-5; D gene uncertain. The CDR3 sequence is 14 residues long. Trimming removed 6 bases from V and 9 bases from J, with 18 bases in between. Germline lookup yields CDR1 MRHNA and CDR2 SNTAGT. The CDR3 nucleotides are TGTGCCAGCAGGGAAACAGACGGTCCCCCGCCCCAGCATTTT. Translated, it gives CASRETDGPPPQHF.

CDR3 protein: CASSTLGLRQMNTEAFF. CDR3 nucleotide sequence: TGTGCCAGTAGTACCCTGGGACTCCGGCAGATGAACACTGAAGCTTTCTTT. J is TRBJ1-1 and V is TRBV19; the D gene is possibly TRBD1 (5 bases). The ends were cut back, 4 bases at V and 0 bases at J, with 18 bases in the middle. CDR1 and CDR2 (germline): LNHDA, SQIVND (reference sequence). The CDR3 loop spans 17 amino acids.

V is TRBV5-6 and J is TRBJ2-1; 9 nucleotides match TRBD1. The CDR3 is 13 amino acids. In germline, CDR1 is SGHDT, CDR2 YYEEEE. V was pared by 4 bases and J by 12 bases, with 8 bases of the junction left unmatched. CDR3 sequence reads: CASSPDRGRGQFF. CDR3 nucleotide sequence: TGTGCCAGCAGCCCGGACAGGGGAAGAGGGCAGTTCTTC.

The chain joins TRBV9 to TRBJ2-7; TRBD2 agrees at 14 bases. J was trimmed by 5 bases and V by 2 bases; bases with no gene match: 6. CDR1 is SGDLS and CDR2 is YYNGEE in the germline V gene. The CDR3 contains 16 residues. The CDR3 reads CASSVSGGLAGDEQYF. The CDR3 region has the DNA TGTGCCAGCAGCGTGTCCGGGGGACTAGCGGGAGACGAGCAGTACTTC.

The chain joins TRBV7-9 to TRBJ2-7; the D gene is possibly TRBD1 (6 bases). Trimming stripped 3 bases from V and 2 bases from J, with 8 bases between. CDR1 is SEHNR and CDR2 is FQNEAQ in the germline V gene (reference sequence). The CDR3 totals 13 residues. The DNA of the CDR3 is TGTGCCAGCAGCTTCACAGGGACCTACGAGCAGTACTTC. It codes for CASSFTGTYEQYF.

J is TRBJ2-7 and V is TRBV5-1, with 8 bases fitting TRBD2. This CDR3 region has 15 residues. Germline trimming cut 3 bases from V and 3 bases from J; bases unmatched to any gene: 8. In germline, CDR1 is SGHRS, CDR2 YFSETQ. The CDR3 DNA reads TGCGCCAGCAGCTCCCAGGGCCTAGCGGGCTACGAGCAGTACTTC. Its protein is CASSSQGLAGYEQYF.

Ten or more counts support this clone. The chain carries TRBV5-6 and TRBJ1-2, with a weak D call TRBD1 (5 bases). The ends were cut back, 4 bases at V and 6 bases at J, with 13 bases in the middle. The CDR3 length is 13 residues. Per germline, CDR1 SGHDT and CDR2 YYEEEE. DNA of the CDR3: TGTGCCAGCAGCCTAACAGGAACTCATGGCTACACCTTC. As protein: CASSLTGTHGYTF.

The V call is TRBV11-3, the J call TRBJ2-7; 9 nucleotides agree with TRBD2. The CDR3 has 15 amino acids. Germline values: CDR1 SGHNT, CDR2 YENEEA. Trimming at V came to 0 bases and at J to 5 bases, leaving 5 bases not matched to a gene. The CDR3 sequence is CASSLELAGANEQYF. The DNA for the CDR3 is TGTGCCAGCAGCTTAGAGTTAGCGGGAGCAAACGAGCAGTACTTC.

The chain uses TRBV4-3 and TRBJ2-3; 7 nucleotides match TRBD2. Germline values: CDR1 LGHNA, CDR2 YSLEER. V lost 1 base, J lost 5 bases, and 6 bases stayed unmatched. The CDR3 spans 15 residues. The CDR3 region is CASSQVGGKGDTQYF. CDR3 DNA: TGCGCCAGCAGCCAAGTGGGGGGGAAGGGAGATACGCAGTATTTT.

V usage is TRBV7-9 and J usage is TRBJ2-7, with 9 nucleotides matching TRBD1. V lost 4 bases to trimming and J lost 3 bases; unmatched junction nucleotides: 13. The CDR3 is 17 amino acids. CDR1 is SEHNR and CDR2 is FQNEAQ in the germline V gene (reference sequence). The CDR3 region is CASSSNRGTGIFYEQYF. The CDR3, as DNA: TGTGCCAGCAGCTCGAATAGGGGGACAGGGATCTTCTACGAGCAGTACTTC.

The sample holds a few counts of this clone. The genes are TRBV6-4 and TRBJ2-2, with D perhaps matching TRBD1 (5 bases). The germline V and J ends were trimmed by 6 bases and 3 bases, with 11 bases remaining between them. There are 14 residues in the CDR3. CDR1 and CDR2 (germline): MRHNA, SNTAGT. DNA for the CDR3: TGTGCCAGCAGCCAGCAGGGTGACACCGGGGAGCTGTTTTTT. Translated, it gives CASSQQGDTGELFF.

The chain recombines TRBV7-2 with TRBJ2-2, with D possibly TRBD1 on 6 matching bases. The CDR3 is 14 residues long. CDR1 SGHTA and CDR2 FQGNSA come from the germline V gene. V gave up 6 bases and J gave up 4 bases, with 12 bases separating them. The CDR3 bases are TGTGCCAGCAGGCCGGGACAATCCACCGGGGAGCTGTTTTTT. Encoded protein: CASRPGQSTGELFF.

V gene TRBV7-7 combines with J gene TRBJ2-3; 7 bases line up with TRBD2. V was clipped by 6 bases and J by 2 bases; unmatched bases: 5. Per the germline V gene, CDR1 is SSHAT and CDR2 is FNYEAQ (reference sequence). This CDR3 is built from 14 residues. Written as DNA, the CDR3 is TGTGCCAGCAGTAAAAGCGGGGCCACAGATACGCAGTATTTT. Translated: CASSKSGATDTQYF.

V usage is TRBV5-1 and J usage is TRBJ2-1, with 10 bases matching TRBD1. The CDR3 contains 19 residues. Germline assignment: CDR1 SGHRS and CDR2 YFSETQ. The ends lost 2 bases at V and 0 bases at J; junction bases unmatched: 11. The CDR3 DNA follows: TGCGCCAGCAGCTTTATCCGGGACAGGGGAGATTTCTCCTACAATGAGCAGTTCTTC. Amino acids: CASSFIRDRGDFSYNEQFF.

This sequence joins TRBV4-2 and TRBJ2-6, with a possible D match to TRBD1 (5 bases). The CDR3 is 15 residues long. Germline lookup yields CDR1 LGHNA and CDR2 YNFKEQ. Trimming took off 6 bases at V and 1 base at J, with 10 bases between the two ends. CDR3 nucleotides: TGTGCCAGCAGAGAAAGACAGTCTGGGGCCAACGTCCTGACTTTC. It codes for CASRERQSGANVLTF.

The chain employs TRBV4-2 and TRBJ1-1, with TRBD1 matching over 8 bases. This CDR3 comprises 15 residues. With 4 bases clipped from V and 4 bases from J, the junction kept 8 bases outside the gene matches. Germline V gene data show CDR1 as LGHNA and CDR2 as YNFKEQ. The CDR3 spells CASSPGQGRTTEAFF. The CDR3 DNA is TGTGCCAGCAGCCCAGGACAGGGACGTACCACTGAAGCTTTCTTT.

The V and J genes are TRBV18 and TRBJ2-5; D is possibly TRBD2 (5 bases). The ends were cut back, 4 bases at V and 4 bases at J, with 10 bases in the middle. The germline gives CDR1 KGHSH, CDR2 LQKENI. The CDR3 runs to 13 residues. CDR3 loop: CASSQLERETQYF. In DNA form, the CDR3 reads TGTGCCAGCTCACAACTAGAAAGAGAGACCCAGTACTTC. The full variable domain, in which reference TRBV18 and TRBJ2-5 provide the parts outside the CDR3, is NAGVMQNPRHLVRRRGQEARLRCSPMKGHSHVYWYRQLPEEGLKFMVYLQKENIIDESGMPKERFSAEFPKEGPSILRIQQVVRGDSAAYFCASSQLERETQYFGPGTRLLVL.

The gene calls are TRBV5-1 and TRBJ2-7, with TRBD2 as a possible D gene (6 bases). The CDR3 totals 16 residues. CDR1 is SGHRS, CDR2 YFSETQ, per germline. Trimming took off 0 bases at V and 2 bases at J, with 15 bases between the two ends. CDR3 sequence (DNA): TGCGCCAGCAGCTTGGCCGTCGGGAGCCTCCCCTACGAGCAGTACTTC. It is translated as CASSLAVGSLPYEQYF.

This clone was found many times. For the CDR3, the DNA is TGTGCCAGTAGAGCAGGGAATAGCAATCAGCCCCAGCATTTT. Translated, it gives CASRAGNSNQPQHF. The chain joins TRBV19 to TRBJ1-5, with D possibly matching TRBD1 (5 bases). Germline lookup yields CDR1 LNHDA and CDR2 SQIVND (reference sequence). The CDR3 covers 14 residues. Trimming took 6 bases from V and 0 from J, leaving 9 bases between them. Drawing the rest from reference TRBV19 and TRBJ1-5, the complete variable domain is DGGITQSPKYLFRKEGQNVTLSCEQNLNHDAMYWYRQDPGQGLRLIYYSQIVNDFQKGDIAEGYSVSREKKESFPLTVTSAQKNPTAFYLCASRAGNSNQPQHFGDGTRLSIL.

V usage is TRBV2 and J usage is TRBJ1-5, with D hard to call. The CDR3 has 15 residues. Per germline, CDR1 SNHLY and CDR2 FYNNEI. The ends were cut back, 0 bases at V and 9 bases at J, with 15 bases in the middle. Written as DNA, the CDR3 is TGTGCCAGCAGTGAAGCGTACGGCGGCCATCGGCCCCAGCATTTT. This sequence encodes CASSEAYGGHRPQHF. Variable domain in full (rest from reference TRBV2 and TRBJ1-5): EPEVTQTPSHQVTQMGQEVILRCVPISNHLYFYWYRQILGQKVEFLVSFYNNEISEKSEIFDDQFSVERPDGSNFTLKIRSTKLEDSAMYFCASSEAYGGHRPQHFGDGTRLSIL.

This clone was seen only once. The rearrangement links TRBV10-1 to TRBJ1-1, with a possible D match to TRBD1 (6 bases). The CDR3 totals 16 residues. The V end lost 6 bases, the J end lost 0 bases, and 17 bases lay between the germline ends. Looked up from germline, CDR1 is WNHNN and CDR2 is SYGVQD (reference sequence). CDR3 loop: CASSQYRAPLNTEAFF. In DNA form, the CDR3 reads TGCGCCAGCAGCCAGTACAGGGCTCCCTTGAACACTGAAGCTTTCTTT.

This sequence joins TRBV7-8 and TRBJ1-2, with 9 bases that match TRBD1. CDR3 length: 14 residues. J was trimmed by 6 bases and V by 5 bases; bases with no gene match: 7. Per germline, CDR1 SGHVS and CDR2 FQNEAQ. The CDR3 reads CASSVTRTGDGYTF. The DNA for the CDR3 is TGTGCCAGCAGCGTAACTCGGACAGGGGATGGCTACACCTTC.

The chain uses TRBV5-1 and TRBJ2-1, with 14 bases lining up with TRBD2. Per germline, CDR1 SGHRS and CDR2 YFSETQ. V trimming: 4 bases; J trimming: 10 bases; junction bases outside the gene matches: 10. This CDR3 comprises 16 residues. CDR3: CASSPGGLAGVREQFF. CDR3 DNA sequence: TGCGCCAGCAGCCCGGGGGGACTAGCGGGAGTGAGGGAGCAGTTCTTC. Combining the CDR3 with reference TRBV5-1 and TRBJ2-1 gives the whole variable domain KAGVTQTPRYLIKTRGQQVTLSCSPISGHRSVSWYQQTPGQGLQFLFEYFSETQRNKGNFPGRFSGRQFSNSRSEMNVSTLELGDSALYLCASSPGGLAGVREQFFGPGTRLTVL.

In its sample, this clone was seen a few times. The chain joins TRBV5-1 to TRBJ2-1; 14 bases are a match to TRBD2. CDR1 is SGHRS and CDR2 is YFSETQ in the germline V gene. This CDR3 has 15 residues. With V trimmed by 4 bases and J by 6 bases, 3 bases remained unmatched. CDR3 in DNA: TGCGCCAGCAGCACGGGACTAGCGGGGGTCAATGAGCAGTTCTTC. Protein sequence: CASSTGLAGVNEQFF.